The source of this TCR beta chain is a study of Ad26.COV2.S vaccination and SARS-CoV-2 variants. Background on the study: Donor participated within the Ad26.COV2.S arm of the COV1001 trial.

About this clone: The antigen remains unidentified. Different DNA sequences within this sample yield the same CDR3.

The sample's treatment: some 20 received Ad26.COV2.S at low or high dose, single or two shots; about five received placebo; per-sample allocation not given. It was on day 63 after the first vaccine or placebo injection that samples were taken. Sequencing was performed with immunoSEQ multiplex PCR; in TCRdb, only in-frame clones are kept and a portion is missing. The repertoire holds 450,000 to 550,000 clones, roughly nine tenths seen once, with around 2.5% in the top ten. Trimming removed 8 bases from V and 0 bases from J, with 11 bases in between. The CDR3 contains 14 residues. Germline CDR1 is SNHLY and CDR2 is FYNNEI. Study results and caveats: Analyses of TCR breadth and depth may have underestimated total T cell responses. Vaccine recipients surpassed placebo recipients in spike-specific TCR breadth.

This clonotype originated in a person aged 18-65 years who received the Ad26.COV2.S COVID-19 vaccine or a placebo. Sequences were derived from peripheral blood, sampled in a trial of Ad26.COV2.S vaccine versus placebo. The V call is TRBV2, the J call TRBJ1-3; no firm D call. For the CDR3, the DNA is TGTGCCAGCGGTACGTATAGCTCTGGAAACACCATATATTTT. Its translation: CASGTYSSGNTIYF.